The 14 T cell receptor beta chains below all came from one sample that was sequenced in a study of cytomegalovirus exposure and HLA in healthy donors. In the PCR, 60 Vbeta and 13 Jbeta primers were used. Sequencing was performed with immunoSEQ multiplex PCR; in TCRdb, only in-frame clones are kept and a portion is missing. The sample lists 90,000 or so clones, over 70% seen once, with roughly 2% in the top ten. Sequencing was done on a sample of PBMCs. These TCRs come from a boy aged 5 to 17 in good health and CMV-seronegative.

J is TRBJ2-5 and V is TRBV5-3; TRBD1 agrees at 8 bases. TRBV5-3 is an open reading frame whose function is uncertain. Trimming took 4 bases from V and 5 from J; bases not matched to a gene: 4. The CDR3 runs to 13 residues. CDR3 sequence (DNA): TGTGCCAGAAGCGGCAGGGGGCGGGAGACCCAGTACTTC. It is translated as CARSGRGRETQYF.

The rearrangement uses TRBV7-9 and TRBJ1-1; D possibly corresponds to TRBD1 (6 bases). Germline loops: CDR1 SEHNR, CDR2 FQNEAQ (reference sequence). V was pared by 2 bases and J by 8 bases, with 15 bases between. The CDR3 length is 14 residues. As DNA, the CDR3 is TGTGCCAGCAGCTTAAACAGTCCAGGGGTAGAAGCTTTCTTT. Translation: CASSLNSPGVEAFF.

This clone showed up just a few times. The V call is TRBV27, the J call TRBJ1-1; a possible D gene is TRBD1 (6 bases). Germline loops: CDR1 MNHEY, CDR2 SMNVEV (reference sequence). Trimming cost V 5 bases and J 5 bases, with 15 bases left between them. The CDR3 extends over 14 amino acids. The CDR3 sequence: CASSALGGGTEAFF. CDR3 bases: TGTGCCAGCAGTGCGCTAGGGGGGGGGACTGAAGCTTTCTTT.

The chain has TRBV29-1 and TRBJ2-7; D unresolved. Trimming took 3 bases from V and 4 from J, leaving 13 bases between them. The CDR3 consists of 13 residues. Germline CDR1 SQVTM, CDR2 ANQGSEA. In DNA form, the CDR3 reads TGCAGCGTTGAGTCCGGGTCTGGATACGAGCAGTACTTC. Protein sequence: CSVESGSGYEQYF.

The chain couples TRBV28 to TRBJ1-5; D uncertain. CDR1 MDHEN and CDR2 SYDVKM come from the germline V gene. The CDR3 is 12 residues long. Trimming pared 2 bases from V and 15 bases from J, leaving 14 bases between. The CDR3 nucleotides read TGTGCCAGCAGTTTAAATGGCCCCCAAGTGCATTTT. Its protein is CASSLNGPQVHF.

The chain uses TRBV6-5 and TRBJ1-1; D possibly corresponds to TRBD1 (6 bases). Trimming pared 6 bases from V and 1 base from J, leaving 9 bases between. CDR3 size: 13 residues. Looked up from germline, CDR1 is MNHEY and CDR2 is SVGAGI. CDR3 sequence reads: CASSLQGNTEAFF. Here the CDR3 DNA reads TGTGCCAGCAGCCTACAGGGGAACACTGAAGCTTTCTTT.

The CDR3 reads CSVQGDPSNYGYTF. CDR3 DNA sequence: TGCAGCGTACAGGGGGATCCCTCAAACTATGGCTACACCTTC. This sequence joins TRBV29-1 and TRBJ1-2, with 8 bases aligning to TRBD1. The CDR3 is 14 residues long. CDR1 and CDR2 from the germline V gene are SQVTM and ANQGSEA. The junction had 8 bases not matched to a gene; V was cut back by 6 bases and J by 2 bases.

J is TRBJ1-1 and V is TRBV28; tentatively, D is TRBD1 (5 bases). V gave up 5 bases and J gave up 3 bases, with 16 bases separating them. This CDR3 spans 15 amino acids. Germline lookup yields CDR1 MDHEN and CDR2 SYDVKM. The CDR3 region is CASSAQGLWDTEAFF. The CDR3 DNA is TGTGCCAGCAGTGCCCAGGGTTTATGGGACACTGAAGCTTTCTTT.

The rearrangement links TRBV19 to TRBJ2-7; weak D call: TRBD1 (6 bases). This CDR3 has 14 amino acids. The germline CDR1 and CDR2 sequences are LNHDA and SQIVND (reference sequence). V lost 4 bases, J lost 3 bases, and 13 bases lay in between. CDR3 nucleotide sequence: TGTGCCAGTAGTACCTCACCAGGGGACTACGAGCAGTACTTC. Protein product: CASSTSPGDYEQYF. Using reference TRBV19 and TRBJ2-7 for the parts outside the CDR3, the full variable domain is DGGITQSPKYLFRKEGQNVTLSCEQNLNHDAMYWYRQDPGQGLRLIYYSQIVNDFQKGDIAEGYSVSREKKESFPLTVTSAQKNPTAFYLCASSTSPGDYEQYFGPGTRLTVT.

This chain links TRBV7-2 with TRBJ2-7; 9 bases align to TRBD1. The CDR3 has 12 residues. V lost 7 bases to trimming and J lost 6 bases; unmatched junction nucleotides: 4. In germline, CDR1 is SGHTA, CDR2 FQGNSA. This chain's CDR3 is CASNPDRGEQYF. CDR3 bases: TGTGCCAGCAACCCGGACAGGGGCGAGCAGTACTTC.

The chain uses TRBV11-2 and TRBJ1-5; D is ambiguous. This CDR3 comprises 15 residues. The germline CDR1 and CDR2 sequences are SGHAT and FQNNGV. The V end lost 4 bases, the J end lost 3 bases, and 13 bases lay between the germline ends. In nucleotides, the CDR3 is TGTGCCAGCAGCTCCCTGGAGGAGACCAATCAGCCCCAGCATTTT. Translation gives CASSSLEETNQPQHF.

The CDR3 loop is CASSRIQGKQADTQYF. Here the CDR3 DNA reads TGCGCCAGCAGCCGCATACAGGGGAAACAGGCAGATACGCAGTATTTT. This rearrangement joins TRBV4-1 to TRBJ2-3; 7 nucleotides match TRBD1. CDR3 length: 16 amino acids. Germline CDR1 MGHRA, CDR2 YSYEKL. Germline trimming cut 4 bases from V and 4 bases from J; bases unmatched to any gene: 11.

V gene TRBV30 combines with J gene TRBJ1-5; D is uncertain. V was pared by 2 bases and J by 3 bases, with 8 bases between. Germline V lookup: CDR1 GTSNPN, CDR2 SVGIG (reference sequence). The CDR3 totals 13 residues. CDR3 protein: CAWSSSSNQPQHF. The CDR3 region has the DNA TGTGCCTGGAGTTCTAGTTCCAATCAGCCCCAGCATTTT.

J is TRBJ1-2 and V is TRBV19, with 7 positions matching TRBD1. Germline V lookup: CDR1 LNHDA, CDR2 SQIVND (reference sequence). The CDR3 consists of 12 residues. Trimming took 11 bases from V and 7 from J; bases not matched to a gene: 10. The CDR3 protein is CAGSTGSVGYTF. Written as DNA, the CDR3 is TGTGCCGGATCGACAGGGTCGGTTGGCTACACCTTC.